This T cell receptor beta chain originates from a study of early T cells in non-severe SARS-CoV-2 infection. Study-level background: Chains were unpaired, as sequencing was done on bulk RNA from unsorted whole blood.

The CDR3 totals 13 residues. V was cut by 2 bases and J by 0 bases, with 2 bases left in between. The germline V gene has CDR1 GTSNPN and CDR2 SVGIG (reference sequence). As part of library construction, unique molecular identifiers were attached to individual cDNA molecules. Each CDR3 protein is one row after TCRdb ran MiXCR on the 5' RACE reads. This sample carries more than 20,000 distinct CDR3 sequences, about 4.5% of them seen once, and the ten largest clones take around 6%. This clonotype was seen ten or more times. Its antigen is undetermined. The study's findings and limits: Matching with VDJdb favored anti-spike CD8 responses (missing private and CD4 specificities).

The chain is built from TRBV30 and TRBJ2-6; no reliable D call. What was sequenced was whole blood. The TCR was taken from an adult who was a healthcare worker with PCR-confirmed SARS-CoV-2 infection or an uninfected control (not recorded which). The CDR3 is CAWSRSGANVLTF. The CDR3 nucleotides read TGTGCCTGGAGTCGCTCTGGGGCCAACGTCCTGACTTTC. The full variable domain, in which reference TRBV30 and TRBJ2-6 provide the parts outside the CDR3, is SQTIHQWPATLVQPVGSPLSLECTVEGTSNPNLYWYRQAAGRGLQLLFYSVGIGQISSEVPQNLSASRPQDRQFILSSKKLLLSDSGFYLCAWSRSGANVLTFGAGSRLTVL.